The rows below give T cell receptor beta chains drawn from one sample of a study of response to subunit inactivated influenza vaccine. TCRdb fed the RT-PCR reads into MiXCR, producing one record per CDR3 protein. The sample has 150,000 to 200,000 distinct CDR3 sequences, around a tenth seen once. The sample consisted of CD8+ T cells sorted from PBMCs, taken around 25 months after vaccination. These receptor sequences come from a man between 50 and 75 years old who received an inactivated influenza vaccine. CDR3s include the opening cysteine and the closing phenylalanine or tryptophan. Fields, in order: J gene, V gene, CDR3 protein.

TRBJ2-1 | TRBV29-1 | CSVEDRIPDRSVYNEQFF
TRBJ1-1 | TRBV4-3 | CASSQVRGYTEAFF
TRBJ2-7 | TRBV7-9 | CASSSPGKYEQYF
TRBJ1-1 | TRBV4-3 | CASSQVWGRDTEAFF
TRBJ1-1 | TRBV7-9 | CASSFGWTEAFF
TRBJ2-1 | TRBV29-1 | CSVAPGYPTEQFF
TRBJ1-1 | TRBV20-1 | CSARNLRGSTEAFF
TRBJ2-3 | TRBV6-1 | CASSLTSGTDTQYF
TRBJ1-2 | TRBV20-1 | CSATTNYGYTF
TRBJ2-7 | TRBV3-1 | CATSKEVSCTHEQYF
TRBJ2-3 | TRBV3-1 | CASSQDGLDTQYF
TRBJ2-1 | TRBV7-9 | CASSLTQENEQFF
TRBJ2-1 | TRBV5-6 | CASSFGASINEQFF